These T cell receptor beta chains were read from a single sample in a study of identical twins. Via MiXCR, TCRdb re-called the 5' RACE reads, giving one row per CDR3 protein. The profile shows some 210,000 distinct CDR3 sequences, 15% to 20% of them singletons. This same sample was also part of a study on T cells expressing NK-cell markers.

The sequencing sample was made of CD8+ T cells sorted from blood. The receptors shown here come from a woman aged 18-30 years in good health. The CDR3 runs from the conserved cysteine through the conserved F or W. D genes are given only for firm matches. Not all rows give a size; the values are once, few, many and, for expanded clones, a class.

d_call	v_call	j_call	clone_size	cdr3_nt	cdr3_aa
TRBD2	TRBV7-2	TRBJ2-2	many	TGTGCCAGCAGCTACCTAGCGGGAGGTATAGCCGGGGAGCTGTTTTTT	CASSYLAGGIAGELFF
TRBD1	TRBV7-8	TRBJ1-5	few	TGTGCCAGCAGCTCACAACGGGGACAGGGCGGATATCAGCCCCAGCATTTT	CASSSQRGQGGYQPQHF
-	TRBV29-1	TRBJ1-2	few	TGCAGCGTTGAACTAGGCACTTATGGCTACACCTTC	CSVELGTYGYTF
-	TRBV25-1	TRBJ1-1	-	TGTGCCAGCAGTGATTTCCGGAACGCTTTCTTT	CASSDFRNAFF
TRBD2	TRBV27	TRBJ2-1	few	TGTGCCAGCAGTTTATATCTAGCGGGGGGGAATGAGCAGTTCTTC	CASSLYLAGGNEQFF
-	TRBV27	TRBJ2-7	few	TGTGCCAGCAGTTTATCTGGCGCACGAAACTACGAGCAGTACTTC	CASSLSGARNYEQYF
-	TRBV29-1	TRBJ2-7	-	TGCAGCGTTGAAGGGGGCCGCTCCTACGAGCAGTACTTC	CSVEGGRSYEQYF
-	TRBV20-1	TRBJ2-2	few	TGCAGTGCTGCCCGCACCGGGGAGCTGTTTTTT	CSAARTGELFF
-	TRBV5-1	TRBJ1-1	few	TGCGCCAGCAGCTTGGACGGCTCCGAAGCTTTCTTT	CASSLDGSEAFF
-	TRBV5-1	TRBJ2-7	many	TGCGCCAGCAGCTTGGATCCAGGCTTCGAGCAGTACTTC	CASSLDPGFEQYF
TRBD2	TRBV5-1	TRBJ2-1	-	TGCGCCAGCAGCTCTACCCTCTCCGGGGGGACGTACAATGAGCAGTTCTTC	CASSSTLSGGTYNEQFF
-	TRBV7-9	TRBJ2-7	few	TGTGCCAGCAGCCTATGGACCGGTCCCGAGCAGTACTTC	CASSLWTGPEQYF
TRBD1	TRBV4-1	TRBJ2-7	-	TGCGCCAGCAGCCATCTCGGGACAGAATACTACGAGCAGTACTTC	CASSHLGTEYYEQYF
-	TRBV27	TRBJ2-7	few	TGTGCCAGCAGCCTGAGAGGCGGACGCTACGAGCAGTACTTC	CASSLRGGRYEQYF
-	TRBV27	TRBJ2-7	few	TGTGCCAGCAGCGTTAGTATATACTACGAGCAGTACTTC	CASSVSIYYEQYF
-	TRBV15	TRBJ2-5	few	TGTGCCACCCAGGACTCCACTGCGGCAGAGACCCAGTACTTC	CATQDSTAAETQYF